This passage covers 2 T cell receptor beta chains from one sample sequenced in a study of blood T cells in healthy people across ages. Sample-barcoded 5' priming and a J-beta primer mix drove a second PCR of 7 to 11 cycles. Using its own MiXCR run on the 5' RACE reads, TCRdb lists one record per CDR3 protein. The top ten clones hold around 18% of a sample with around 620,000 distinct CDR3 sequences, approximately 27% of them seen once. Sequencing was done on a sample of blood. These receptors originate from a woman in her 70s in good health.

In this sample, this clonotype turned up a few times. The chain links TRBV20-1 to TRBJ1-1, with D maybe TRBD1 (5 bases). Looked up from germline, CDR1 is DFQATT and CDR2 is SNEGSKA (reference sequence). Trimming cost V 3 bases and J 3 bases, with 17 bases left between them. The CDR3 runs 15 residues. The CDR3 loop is CSARDGGPKDTEAFF. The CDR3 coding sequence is TGCAGTGCTAGGGATGGGGGACCGAAGGACACTGAAGCTTTCTTT.

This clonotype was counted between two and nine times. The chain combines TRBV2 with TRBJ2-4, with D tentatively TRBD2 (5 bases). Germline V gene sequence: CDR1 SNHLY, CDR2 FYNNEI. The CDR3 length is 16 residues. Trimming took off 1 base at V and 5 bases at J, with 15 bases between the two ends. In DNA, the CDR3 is TGTGCCAGCAGTGAAGTCGGGGTGTCTAGACAAAACATTCAGTACTTC. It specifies CASSEVGVSRQNIQYF.